Included here is one T cell receptor beta chain sequence, with context. Trimming took off 3 bases at V and 0 bases at J, with 13 bases between the two ends. The CDR3 totals 16 residues. Germline V lookup: CDR1 MNHEY, CDR2 SMNVEV (reference sequence). The data were taken from a study of Ad26.COV2.S vaccination and SARS-CoV-2 variants. Indicated treatment: some 20 received Ad26.COV2.S at low or high dose, single or two shots; about 5 received placebo; per-sample allocation not given. After the first vaccine or placebo injection, samples were drawn on day 63. The shot given was an Ad26 vector that makes Wuhan-strain SARS-CoV-2 spike. The table came from immunoSEQ multiplex PCR; TCRdb's copy has only in-frame clones and leaves some out. The data show over 400,000 clones, approximately 90% seen once.

The V call is TRBV27, the J call TRBJ2-3; D might be TRBD1 or TRBD2, each matching 5 bases. This clonotype was obtained from a person aged 18-65 years who received the Ad26.COV2.S COVID-19 vaccine or a placebo. The material sequenced was peripheral blood, taken in a trial of Ad26.COV2.S vaccine versus placebo. Here the CDR3 DNA reads TGTGCCAGCAGTTTTAGTGGGGGTCTCAGCACAGATACGCAGTATTTT. It encodes CASSFSGGLSTDTQYF.